The subject of this entry is one T cell receptor (beta chain). Germline lookup yields CDR1 MNHEY and CDR2 SVGAGI. The length of the CDR3 is 15 residues. Germline trimming cut 6 bases from V and 1 base from J; bases unmatched to any gene: 9. The sample is drawn from a study of blood T cell repertoires in COVID-19. The wider study: The United States, Italy and Spain provided the acute and convalescent COVID-19 samples. The analysed material was cDNA or gDNA that came from T cells, B-cell-depleted T cells, or PBMCs.

In the original processing: Amplification with reference gene primers provided the estimates of nucleated cell counts. Sequenced by immunoSEQ multiplex PCR; TCRdb stores in-frame clones only, minus some. V and J calls and clone size come straight from that table; D and trimming were deduced from the DNA. The sample gives fewer than 400,000 clones, around 85% of which show up once; more than 3% is in the top ten. V is TRBV6-5 and J is TRBJ2-7; TRBD2 agrees at 7 bases. The receptor comes from a woman younger than 30 with acute or convalescent COVID-19. Sequencing was done on a sample of peripheral blood. For the CDR3, the DNA is TGTGCCAGCAGCCTATGGGGGGAGGGGTCCTACGAGCAGTACTTC. Translated: CASSLWGEGSYEQYF.